This TCR beta chain was recorded in a study of OX40 agonist ivuxolimab in advanced cancers. As for this clone: What it binds is unknown.

Method: immunoSEQ multiplex PCR; TCRdb's copy keeps in-frame clones and lacks some. The sample has about 20,000 clones, under 85% seen once. Study-wide results and limits: There were, on average, more expanded clones in CD8+ T cells than in CD4+. At 0.1 to 3.0 mg/kg, clonal expansion of CD4+ and CD8+ blood T cells had occurred by week 6.

The germline V gene encodes CDR1 SGHTA and CDR2 FQGTGA. J gave up 5 bases and V 8 bases, and 6 bases lay outside the gene matches. This CDR3 contains 14 residues. The chain has TRBV7-3 and TRBJ2-5; 12 positions match TRBD2. Sequences were derived from CD4+ or CD8+ T cells sorted from blood, sampled in a trial of the OX40 agonist ivuxolimab. The receptor was derived from an adult with an advanced solid tumor such as melanoma, head and neck, liver or kidney cancer. CDR3 bases: TGTGCCAGCTCTAGCGGGGGGGCTCTGGAGACCCAGTACTTC. Its protein product is CASSSGGALETQYF.